This is a list of T cell receptor beta chains from one sample in a study of T cell repertoires in aging, cancer and after chemotherapy. TCRdb itself ran the multiplex PCR reads through MiXCR, one entry per CDR3 protein. The sample carries approximately 5,000 distinct CDR3 sequences, under 40% recorded once. Sequences were obtained from blood. The receptors stem from a human donor with a blood cancer. Each CDR3 is given with its conserved first and last residue. A D gene is named only where the DNA matches it firmly. Clone size is shown for a subset of rows, as once, few, many or a class of expanded clone.

>NA|TRBD1|TRBV7-9|TRBJ1-1
TGTGCCAGCAGCTTACGACAGGGTGGGACTGAAGCTTTCTTT
CASSLRQGGTEAFF
>NA|NA|TRBV6-5|TRBJ1-5
TGTGCCAGCAGTCCCTCCGATACGGAGAATCAGCCCCAGCATTTT
CASSPSDTENQPQHF
>NA|NA|TRBV18|TRBJ1-2
TGTGCCAGCTCACCAGAAAGGGTCAACTATGGCTACACCTTC
CASSPERVNYGYTF
>NA|NA|TRBV5-6|TRBJ2-2
TGTGCCAGCAGCCTCGGACAGCCATACGGAGACACCGGGGAGCTGTTTTTT
CASSLGQPYGDTGELFF
>NA|NA|TRBV24-1|TRBJ2-3
TGTGCCACCAGTAAGGGGGCGGGGGGCACAGATACGCAGTATTTT
CATSKGAGGTDTQYF
>NA|NA|TRBV5-1|TRBJ2-1
TGCGCCAGCAGCTTGGACAATGAGCAGTTCTTC
CASSLDNEQFF
>NA|NA|TRBV20-1|TRBJ2-2
TGCAGTGCTCTATCCACGGTCACCGGGGAGCTGTTTTTT
CSALSTVTGELFF
>NA|TRBD1|TRBV27|TRBJ1-1
TGTGCCAGCAGTTTAGGGACAGGGGGTGCAGGCATGAACACTGAAGCTTTCTTT
CASSLGTGGAGMNTEAFF
>NA|TRBD1|TRBV6-6|TRBJ1-5
TGTGCCAGCAGCCACGGGACAGCAACCAATCAGCCCCAGCATTTT
CASSHGTATNQPQHF
>few|TRBD1|TRBV7-2|TRBJ2-7
TGTGCCAGCAGCTTTTCCGGGACAGGGGGTTTGTACGAGCAGTACTTC
CASSFSGTGGLYEQYF
>NA|NA|TRBV24-1|TRBJ2-2
TGTGCCACCAGTGAAGGAGGGTCGAACACCGGGGAGCTGTTTTTT
CATSEGGSNTGELFF
>few|NA|TRBV5-6|TRBJ1-2
TGTGCCAGCAGCTTGGTCCAGGGCGGCTATGGCTACACCTTC
CASSLVQGGYGYTF
>NA|TRBD1|TRBV24-1|TRBJ1-2
TGTGCCACCAGTGATTTTCGGGAAGGGGGCGGCTACACCTTC
CATSDFREGGGYTF
>NA|NA|TRBV12-3/TRBV12-4|TRBJ1-1
TGTGCCAGCAGCAGAGGGGGGATGAACACTGAAGCTTTCTTT
CASSRGGMNTEAFF
>NA|TRBD1|TRBV19|TRBJ2-6
TGTGCCAGTAGGCTCGACAGGGGGCTGGCTGGGGCCAACGTCCTGACTTTC
CASRLDRGLAGANVLTF
>few|TRBD2|TRBV5-4|TRBJ2-6
TGTGCCAGCAGCTTCTTGTTAGCGGGGGGCCACTCTGGGGCCAACGTCCTGACTTTC
CASSFLLAGGHSGANVLTF
>medium-sized|TRBD1|TRBV12-3/TRBV12-4|TRBJ2-2
TGTGCCAGCAGAATCTGGACAGGGATCGGGGAGCTGTTTTTT
CASRIWTGIGELFF
>medium-sized|NA|TRBV5-6|TRBJ1-2
TGTGCCAGCAGCGCCGAGGGCGAGGACTATGGCTACACCTTC
CASSAEGEDYGYTF
>NA|TRBD1|TRBV19|TRBJ2-3
TGTGCCAGTAGTCCCAGGGACAGGGGAACAGATACGCAGTATTTT
CASSPRDRGTDTQYF
>NA|TRBD1|TRBV19|TRBJ1-5
TGTGACAGTAGTTCACAGGGGAGCAATCAGCCCCAGCATTTT
CDSSSQGSNQPQHF
>NA|TRBD1|TRBV18|TRBJ1-6
TGTGCCAGCTCACCATCGACAGGGTACAATTCACCCCTCCACTTT
CASSPSTGYNSPLHF
>few|NA|TRBV19|TRBJ1-2
TGTGCCAGTAGTATAGGGCAGACCTATGGCTACACCTTC
CASSIGQTYGYTF
>NA|TRBD1|TRBV11-2|TRBJ2-7
TGTGCCAGAAGCAAAAACCGGGACAGGGTCAACGAGCAGTACTTC
CARSKNRDRVNEQYF
>medium-sized|NA|TRBV6-5|TRBJ2-7
TGTGCCTCGATGAGTGCAACCTACGAGCAGTACTTC
CASMSATYEQYF
>NA|NA|TRBV20-1|TRBJ2-7
TGCAGTGCTAGGTATTACTCCTACGAGCAGTACTTC
CSARYYSYEQYF
>few|NA|TRBV19|TRBJ1-5
TGTGCCAGTAGTATCGGGAGCCAGCCCCAGCATTTT
CASSIGSQPQHF
>NA|NA|TRBV28|TRBJ2-1
TGTGCCAGCAGCCCTGGGACATCCTACAATGAGCAGTTCTTC
CASSPGTSYNEQFF
>NA|TRBD1|TRBV20-1|TRBJ1-5
TGCAGTGCGGGCGCGACAGGGGATCAGCCCCAGCATTTT
CSAGATGDQPQHF
>NA|TRBD1|TRBV6-1|TRBJ2-7
TGTGCCAGCAGTGGCAGTTCCTTAGGACAGGACGGGTACGAGCAGTACTTC
CASSGSSLGQDGYEQYF
>few|NA|TRBV5-4|TRBJ2-7
TGTGCCAGCAGCGGACCATCAAGCTACGAGCAGTACTTC
CASSGPSSYEQYF
>medium-sized|TRBD1|TRBV29-1|TRBJ1-2
TGCAGCGCCAGACAGGGAGGCTACACCTTC
CSARQGGYTF
>few|NA|TRBV20-1|TRBJ1-1
TGCAGTGCTAGAGATCTGCAGCCGAACACTGAAGCTTTCTTT
CSARDLQPNTEAFF
>few|TRBD1|TRBV6-5|TRBJ1-2
TGTGCCAGCAGCCCCTCCTGGACAGGGGGCGACTATGGCTACACCTTC
CASSPSWTGGDYGYTF